This T cell receptor beta chain was identified during a study of tumor-infiltrating lymphocytes in primary liver carcinoma. From about 0.5 ug of total RNA, TCR beta-specific cDNA was reverse-transcribed using a constant-region primer. Modified slightly, ARM-PCR produced TCR beta libraries over three nested multiplex PCR rounds. Use of TRBV1-TRBV30 forward primers with a C-beta reverse primer characterized the first two PCR rounds, which lasted ten to eleven cycles each. TCRdb re-called the multiplex PCR reads through MiXCR, storing one row per CDR3 protein. The sample includes tens of thousands of distinct CDR3 sequences, around 77% seen only once; the top ten take approximately 24%. V trimming: 8 bases; J trimming: 15 bases; junction bases outside the gene matches: 15. This CDR3 spans 13 amino acids. Between roughly 20 and 30 mg of unsorted bulk tissue served as the source from which RNA and DNA were co-extracted.

The V and J genes are TRBV12-3 or TRBV12-4 and TRBJ2-1; 8 bases align to TRBD2. The origin of this receptor is a man in his forties with primary liver carcinoma and hepatitis B virus infection. Material for sequencing was liver tumor tissue from sampling region 5. Sample subset: tumor region T5, tumor centre. The CDR3 region is CASSGLAGPRGFF. The CDR3, as DNA: TGTGCCAGCTCCGGACTAGCAGGCCCCAGAGGGTTCTTC.